These T cell receptor beta chains were read from a single sample in a study of blood T cell repertoires in COVID-19. Produced via immunoSEQ multiplex PCR; TCRdb's table is partial and in-frame only. The sample lists 82,000 or so clones; 75% to 90% were seen once. Source material: PBMCs or T cells enriched from blood (not recorded which). Source of these receptors: a woman in her 50s with acute COVID-19. CDR3s include the opening cysteine and the closing phenylalanine or tryptophan. The D gene is left open where the match is weak. The size of a clone is reported for some rows only, either as once, few or many, or as a class for expanded clones.

v_call,d_call,j_call,clone_size,cdr3_nt,cdr3_aa
TRBV25-1,.,TRBJ1-2,.,TGTGCCAGCAGTGCTCAGAACCTGGATGGCTACACCTTC,CASSAQNLDGYTF
TRBV7-2,.,TRBJ1-5,.,TGTGCCAGCAGCTTAGAGGGACTAACGGCGGCTTATAGCAATCAGCCCCAGCATTTT,CASSLEGLTAAYSNQPQHF
TRBV3-1/TRBV3-2,.,TRBJ2-1,.,TGTGCCAGCAGGGCCGGGGTTCACTCCTACAATGAGCAGTTCTTC,CASRAGVHSYNEQFF
TRBV27,.,TRBJ1-2,few,TGTGCCAGCAGTTCCCTCCGGGGGGGCTACACCTTC,CASSSLRGGYTF
TRBV3-1/TRBV3-2,.,TRBJ2-2,once,TGTGCCAGCAGCCAAGATACCGGGGTTCGGGCGTCGAACCCACCCACCGGGGAGCTGTTTTTT,CASSQDTGVRASNPPTGELFF
TRBV2,.,TRBJ1-5,.,TGTGCCAGCAGTGAATCCCCTAGACAGGATAATCAGCCCCAGCATTTT,CASSESPRQDNQPQHF
TRBV28,TRBD1,TRBJ2-5,.,TGTGCCAGCAGTTCCCGACAGGGGGCAGCGAAGACCCAGTACTTC,CASSSRQGAAKTQYF
TRBV19,.,TRBJ1-6,.,TGTGCCAGTAGTATAGCCCCGCAGGCGGGGAAGGGCTCCTATAATTCACCCCTCCACTTT,CASSIAPQAGKGSYNSPLHF
TRBV7-2,TRBD2,TRBJ2-3,.,TGTGCCAGCAGCTTCTCCCCTGGGACTAGCGATCATAGCACAGATACGCAGTATTTT,CASSFSPGTSDHSTDTQYF
TRBV25-1,.,TRBJ1-4,.,TGTGCCAGCAGTGACAGGCTAAATGAAAAACTGTTTTTT,CASSDRLNEKLFF
TRBV24-1,.,TRBJ2-5,.,TGTGCCACCAGTGATGCTAAAGCCCCCCAGGGGTCTAGGGAGACCCAGTACTTC,CATSDAKAPQGSRETQYF
TRBV5-1,TRBD2,TRBJ2-1,.,TGCGCCAGCAGCCCCGGGACTAACAATGAGCAGTTCTTC,CASSPGTNNEQFF
TRBV30,.,TRBJ2-1,.,TGTGCCTGGATTCAGGGGCCCGGCAATGAGCAGTTCTTC,CAWIQGPGNEQFF
TRBV10-3,.,TRBJ1-1,.,TGTGCCATCAGTGAGTTCCGACAGGCCATGAACACTGAAGCTTTCTTT,CAISEFRQAMNTEAFF
TRBV9,TRBD1,TRBJ2-7,.,TGTGCCAGCAGCTGGGACAGGGGTGGCGAGCAGTACTTC,CASSWDRGGEQYF
TRBV19,.,TRBJ2-7,.,TGTGCCAGTAGTCCCTTTGTAGGGACAAGTCCCTACGAGCAGTACTTC,CASSPFVGTSPYEQYF
TRBV6-5,.,TRBJ1-3,.,TGTGCCAGCAGTTACCTTCCAGGGGACACCATATATTTT,CASSYLPGDTIYF
TRBV6-5,TRBD1,TRBJ1-1,.,TGTGCCAGCAGGGACAGGGGGGGAAACACTGAAGCTTTCTTT,CASRDRGGNTEAFF
TRBV12-3/TRBV12-4,.,TRBJ2-1,once,TGTGCCAGCAGTTTATACAAGAACAATGAGCAGTTCTTC,CASSLYKNNEQFF
TRBV5-5,TRBD1,TRBJ1-1,.,TGTGCCAGCAGCTTAACCGGGACAGTGAACACTGAAGCTTTCTTT,CASSLTGTVNTEAFF
TRBV10-1,.,TRBJ1-4,.,TGCGTCAAAGGAGGGTCCGCTGAAAAACTGTTTTTT,CVKGGSAEKLFF
TRBV18,TRBD1,TRBJ2-7,.,TGTGCCAGCTCACCCTCCCAGGGGGCTGACGAGCAGTACTTC,CASSPSQGADEQYF
TRBV3-1/TRBV3-2,.,TRBJ1-5,.,TGTGCCAGCAGCCAAGATGGGGGGTCGATGGGCAATCAGCCCCAGCATTTT,CASSQDGGSMGNQPQHF
TRBV28,TRBD1,TRBJ1-4,.,TGTGCCAGCAGCTCCCTTTCAGGGGGCGAGGGCGAAAAATTGTTTTTT,CASSSLSGGEGEKLFF